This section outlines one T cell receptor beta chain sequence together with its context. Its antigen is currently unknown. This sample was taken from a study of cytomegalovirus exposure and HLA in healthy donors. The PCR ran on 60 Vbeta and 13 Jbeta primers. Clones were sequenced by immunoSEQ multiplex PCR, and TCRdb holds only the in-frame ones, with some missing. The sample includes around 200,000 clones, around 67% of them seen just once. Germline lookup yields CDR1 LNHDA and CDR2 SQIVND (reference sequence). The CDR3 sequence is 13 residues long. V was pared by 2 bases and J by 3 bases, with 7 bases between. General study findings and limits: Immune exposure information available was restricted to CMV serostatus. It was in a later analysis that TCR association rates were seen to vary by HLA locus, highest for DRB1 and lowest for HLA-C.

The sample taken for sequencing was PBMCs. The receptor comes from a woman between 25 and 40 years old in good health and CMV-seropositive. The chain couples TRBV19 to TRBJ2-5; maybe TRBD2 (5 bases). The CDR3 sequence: CASSIRGKETQYF. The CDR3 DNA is TGTGCCAGTAGTATAAGAGGGAAAGAGACCCAGTACTTC.